These T cell receptor beta chains were read from a single sample in a study of vaccination and CD4 T cells after COVID-19. These receptors are not linked to any known antigen. TCRdb processed the PCR reads anew with MiXCR; each CDR3 protein has one entry. This sample has 15,000 or so distinct CDR3 sequences, with 35% to 50% found just once. The specimen sequenced was CD4+ T cells from blood, cultured in vitro. The source is a human donor who had recovered from COVID-19. Both conserved end residues are trimmed from each CDR3. Fields, in order: V gene, J gene, CDR3 protein.

>TRBV7-2|TRBJ2-5
ASSFSGQKTQY
>TRBV5-1|TRBJ2-7
ASSLVGSKGEQY
>TRBV6-5|TRBJ2-7
ASSSSGKNLEQY
>TRBV20-1|TRBJ2-7
SASLPGTYEQY
>TRBV6-2/TRBV6-3|TRBJ1-6
ASSSDRGGSYNSPLH
>TRBV19|TRBJ1-3
ASSIWTRSSGNTIY
>TRBV27|TRBJ1-2
ASSRQPRNYGYT
>TRBV6-5|TRBJ1-1
ASSYKAETEAF
>TRBV27|TRBJ1-1
ASSARTGGAEPNTEAF
>TRBV6-5|TRBJ2-7
ASSYRSGPGEQY
>TRBV12-3/TRBV12-4|TRBJ1-1
ASTVDRGSTEAF
>TRBV6-1|TRBJ2-2
ASSDTRKGSGELF
>TRBV12-3/TRBV12-4|TRBJ2-1
ASSQTGMAYNEQF
>TRBV6-1|TRBJ2-3
ASSLAGYPDTQY
>TRBV14|TRBJ1-1
ASSRGRPSRGNTEAF
>TRBV6-5|TRBJ2-2
ASSYRGTGELF
>TRBV7-9|TRBJ1-1
ASSPWTGGGTEAF
>TRBV19|TRBJ1-2
ASSISGHYDGYT
>TRBV2|TRBJ2-3
AKKLATSTDTQY
>TRBV11-2|TRBJ2-5
ASSFGHKKETQY
>TRBV7-6|TRBJ2-2
ASSLSVGGGAGGELF
>TRBV12-3/TRBV12-4|TRBJ1-5
ASSLATGRGTQH
>TRBV27|TRBJ1-1
ASSFPAGDTPGQGARNTEAF
>TRBV10-3|TRBJ1-1
AISDAVARQGAGAF
>TRBV10-1|TRBJ2-2
ASSERPRGTGELF
>TRBV6-4|TRBJ1-6
ASSAAPRQLPLH
>TRBV24-1|TRBJ2-1
ATSDDSYNEQF
>TRBV5-1|TRBJ2-5
ASSFGSDRRETQY
>TRBV20-1|TRBJ1-1
SARVRVRSTEAF
>TRBV27|TRBJ2-1
ASSFRGGNYNEQF